The present T cell receptor (beta chain) was sequenced within a study of cytomegalovirus exposure and HLA in healthy donors. Study findings and constraints: What was likely a sequencing artifact was a cluster of highly shared sequence variants.

This clone was detected a few times. Its target is not known. The PCR used 60 Vbeta and 13 Jbeta primers. Produced via immunoSEQ multiplex PCR; TCRdb's table is partial and in-frame only. The sample shows approximately 150,000 clones, around 83% of them seen only once. This CDR3 has 11 residues. Trimming shortened V by 5 bases and J by 8 bases, and 6 bases separated the two germline ends. Germline assignment: CDR1 SEHNR and CDR2 FQNEAQ (reference sequence). The chain joins TRBV7-9 to TRBJ1-4; D remains unclear. The TCR was taken from a young man in good health and CMV-seropositive. Source material: PBMCs. DNA for the CDR3: TGTGCCAGCAGCCCCCGGGAAAAACTGTTTTTT. It translates to CASSPREKLFF.